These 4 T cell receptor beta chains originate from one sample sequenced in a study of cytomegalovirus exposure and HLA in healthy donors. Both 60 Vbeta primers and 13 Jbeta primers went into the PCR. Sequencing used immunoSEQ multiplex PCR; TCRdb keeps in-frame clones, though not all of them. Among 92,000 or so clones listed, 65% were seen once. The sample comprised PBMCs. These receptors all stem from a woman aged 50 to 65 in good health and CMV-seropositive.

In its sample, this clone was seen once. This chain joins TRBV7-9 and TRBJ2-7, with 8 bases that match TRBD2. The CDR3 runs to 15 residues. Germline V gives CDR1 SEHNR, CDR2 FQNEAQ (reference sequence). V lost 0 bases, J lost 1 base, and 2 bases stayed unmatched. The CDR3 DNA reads TGTGCCAGCAGCTTAGCTAGCGGGGTATCCTACGAGCAGTACTTC. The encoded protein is CASSLASGVSYEQYF.

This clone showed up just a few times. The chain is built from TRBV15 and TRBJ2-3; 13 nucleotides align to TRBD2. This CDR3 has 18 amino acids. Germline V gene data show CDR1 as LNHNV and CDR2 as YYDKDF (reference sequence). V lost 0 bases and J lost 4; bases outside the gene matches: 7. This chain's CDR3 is CATSRDPGTSGVPDTQYF. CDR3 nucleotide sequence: TGTGCCACCAGCAGAGATCCCGGGACTAGCGGGGTCCCAGATACGCAGTATTTT.

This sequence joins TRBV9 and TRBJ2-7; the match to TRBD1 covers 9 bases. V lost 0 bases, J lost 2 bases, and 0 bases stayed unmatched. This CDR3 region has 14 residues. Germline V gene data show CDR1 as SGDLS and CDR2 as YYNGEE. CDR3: CASSVGQGAYEQYF. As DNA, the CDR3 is TGTGCCAGCAGCGTAGGACAGGGGGCCTACGAGCAGTACTTC.

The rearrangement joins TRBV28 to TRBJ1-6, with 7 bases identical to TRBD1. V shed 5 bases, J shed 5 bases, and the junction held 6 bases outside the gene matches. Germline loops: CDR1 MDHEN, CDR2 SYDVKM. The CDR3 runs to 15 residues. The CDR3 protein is CASSITGQDNSPLHF. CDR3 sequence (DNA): TGTGCCAGCAGTATCACTGGACAGGATAATTCACCCCTCCACTTT.